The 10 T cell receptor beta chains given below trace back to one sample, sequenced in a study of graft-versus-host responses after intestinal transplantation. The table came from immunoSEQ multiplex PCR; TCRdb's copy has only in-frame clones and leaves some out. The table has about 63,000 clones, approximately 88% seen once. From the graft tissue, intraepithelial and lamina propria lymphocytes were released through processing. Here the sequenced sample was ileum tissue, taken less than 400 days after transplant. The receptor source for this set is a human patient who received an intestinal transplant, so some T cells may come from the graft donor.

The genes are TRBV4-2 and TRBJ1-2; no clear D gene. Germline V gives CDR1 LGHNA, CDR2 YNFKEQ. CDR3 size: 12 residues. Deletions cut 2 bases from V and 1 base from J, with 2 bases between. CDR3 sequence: CASSQHNYGYTF. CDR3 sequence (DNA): TGTGCCAGCAGCCAACATAACTATGGCTACACCTTC.

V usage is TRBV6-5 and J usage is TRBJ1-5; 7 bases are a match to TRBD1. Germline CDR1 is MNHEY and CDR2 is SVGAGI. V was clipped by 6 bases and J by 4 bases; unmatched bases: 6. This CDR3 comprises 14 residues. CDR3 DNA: TGTGCCAGCAGCCGACAGGGAGGTAATCAGCCCCAGCATTTT. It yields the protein CASSRQGGNQPQHF.

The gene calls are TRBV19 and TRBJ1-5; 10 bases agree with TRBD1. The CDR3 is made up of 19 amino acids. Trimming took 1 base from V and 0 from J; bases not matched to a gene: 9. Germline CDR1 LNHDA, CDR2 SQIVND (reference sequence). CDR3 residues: CASSIASRGQGYSNQPQHF. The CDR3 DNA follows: TGTGCCAGTAGTATAGCCTCCCGGGGACAGGGGTATAGCAATCAGCCCCAGCATTTT. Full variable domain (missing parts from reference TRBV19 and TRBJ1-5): DGGITQSPKYLFRKEGQNVTLSCEQNLNHDAMYWYRQDPGQGLRLIYYSQIVNDFQKGDIAEGYSVSREKKESFPLTVTSAQKNPTAFYLCASSIASRGQGYSNQPQHFGDGTRLSIL.

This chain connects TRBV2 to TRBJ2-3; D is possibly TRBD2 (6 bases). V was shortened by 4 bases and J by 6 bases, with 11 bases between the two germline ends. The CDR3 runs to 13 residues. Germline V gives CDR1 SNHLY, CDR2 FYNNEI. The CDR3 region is CASSGWAGDTQYF. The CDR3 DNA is TGTGCCAGCAGTGGGTGGGCGGGGGATACGCAGTATTTT.

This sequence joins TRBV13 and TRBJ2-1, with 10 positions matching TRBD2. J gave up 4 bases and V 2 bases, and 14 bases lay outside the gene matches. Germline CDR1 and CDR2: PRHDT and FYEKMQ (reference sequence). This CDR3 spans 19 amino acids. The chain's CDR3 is CASSLILSWTSGLYNEQFF. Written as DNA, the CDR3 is TGTGCCAGCAGCTTAATATTATCGTGGACTAGCGGTCTTTACAATGAGCAGTTCTTC.

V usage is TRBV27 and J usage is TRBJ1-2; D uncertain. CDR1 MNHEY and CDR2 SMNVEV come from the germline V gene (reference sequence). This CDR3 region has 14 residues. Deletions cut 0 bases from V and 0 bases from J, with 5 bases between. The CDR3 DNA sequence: TGTGCCAGCAGTTTATCACCCCCTAACTATGGCTACACCTTC. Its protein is CASSLSPPNYGYTF.

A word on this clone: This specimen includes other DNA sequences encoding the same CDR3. The CDR3 DNA reads TGCGCCAGCACAACAGCAGCTGGGGCCAACGTCCTGACTTTC. Protein sequence: CASTTAAGANVLTF. This sequence joins TRBV5-1 and TRBJ2-6; no clear D gene. The V end lost 6 bases, the J end lost 2 bases, and 9 bases lay between the germline ends. The CDR3 contains 14 residues. Germline V gene sequence: CDR1 SGHRS, CDR2 YFSETQ.

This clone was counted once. CDR3 protein: CASSLGPSGGAGYLQETQYF. Here the CDR3 DNA reads TGCGCCAGCAGCTTGGGCCCCAGCGGGGGGGCTGGCTACCTCCAAGAGACCCAGTACTTC. V is TRBV5-1 and J is TRBJ2-5, with 10 nucleotides matching TRBD2. V was clipped by 0 bases and J by 1 base; unmatched bases: 15. CDR3 length: 20 residues. Germline V gene data show CDR1 as SGHRS and CDR2 as YFSETQ. The whole variable domain, filled in from reference TRBV5-1 and TRBJ2-5, reads KAGVTQTPRYLIKTRGQQVTLSCSPISGHRSVSWYQQTPGQGLQFLFEYFSETQRNKGNFPGRFSGRQFSNSRSEMNVSTLELGDSALYLCASSLGPSGGAGYLQETQYFGPGTRLLVL.

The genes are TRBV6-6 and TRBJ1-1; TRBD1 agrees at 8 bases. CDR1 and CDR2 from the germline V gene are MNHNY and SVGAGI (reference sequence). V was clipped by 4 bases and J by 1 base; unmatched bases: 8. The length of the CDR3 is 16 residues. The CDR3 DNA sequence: TGTGCCAGCAGTTTTTCTCGGACAGGGCCGAACACTGAAGCTTTCTTT. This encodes CASSFSRTGPNTEAFF.

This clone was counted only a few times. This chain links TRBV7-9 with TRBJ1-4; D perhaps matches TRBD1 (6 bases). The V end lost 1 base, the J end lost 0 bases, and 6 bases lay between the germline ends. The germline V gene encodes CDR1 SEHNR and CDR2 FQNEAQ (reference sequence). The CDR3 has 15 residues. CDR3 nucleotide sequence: TGTGCCAGCAGCTTAGGGACAGCAACTAATGAAAAACTGTTTTTT. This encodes CASSLGTATNEKLFF.